This record covers a single TCR beta chain. Its target is not known. The sample originates from a study of cytomegalovirus exposure and HLA in healthy donors. Overall study results and limits: The investigators catalogued 180 or so TCR beta chains as cytomegalovirus-associated. The study dropped some indistinguishable V segments, TRBV6-2 and TRBV6-3 among them.

This CDR3 comprises 13 residues. V was trimmed by 2 bases and J by 13 bases, leaving 15 bases between them. CDR1 and CDR2 (germline): GTSNPN, SVGIG (reference sequence). Primers included in the PCR were 60 Vbeta and 13 Jbeta primers. The repertoire was sequenced with immunoSEQ multiplex PCR; TCRdb's copy has only in-frame clones and lacks some. This sample yields about 130,000 clones, of which more than 8% are seen a single time; 1.8% belongs to the top ten. The chain employs TRBV30 and TRBJ1-6; no clear D. Material: PBMCs. The receptor's source is a man over 45 in good health and CMV-seronegative. The CDR3 sequence: CAWSLVGRDPLHF. The DNA for the CDR3 is TGTGCCTGGAGTTTGGTCGGGAGGGATCCCCTCCACTTT.